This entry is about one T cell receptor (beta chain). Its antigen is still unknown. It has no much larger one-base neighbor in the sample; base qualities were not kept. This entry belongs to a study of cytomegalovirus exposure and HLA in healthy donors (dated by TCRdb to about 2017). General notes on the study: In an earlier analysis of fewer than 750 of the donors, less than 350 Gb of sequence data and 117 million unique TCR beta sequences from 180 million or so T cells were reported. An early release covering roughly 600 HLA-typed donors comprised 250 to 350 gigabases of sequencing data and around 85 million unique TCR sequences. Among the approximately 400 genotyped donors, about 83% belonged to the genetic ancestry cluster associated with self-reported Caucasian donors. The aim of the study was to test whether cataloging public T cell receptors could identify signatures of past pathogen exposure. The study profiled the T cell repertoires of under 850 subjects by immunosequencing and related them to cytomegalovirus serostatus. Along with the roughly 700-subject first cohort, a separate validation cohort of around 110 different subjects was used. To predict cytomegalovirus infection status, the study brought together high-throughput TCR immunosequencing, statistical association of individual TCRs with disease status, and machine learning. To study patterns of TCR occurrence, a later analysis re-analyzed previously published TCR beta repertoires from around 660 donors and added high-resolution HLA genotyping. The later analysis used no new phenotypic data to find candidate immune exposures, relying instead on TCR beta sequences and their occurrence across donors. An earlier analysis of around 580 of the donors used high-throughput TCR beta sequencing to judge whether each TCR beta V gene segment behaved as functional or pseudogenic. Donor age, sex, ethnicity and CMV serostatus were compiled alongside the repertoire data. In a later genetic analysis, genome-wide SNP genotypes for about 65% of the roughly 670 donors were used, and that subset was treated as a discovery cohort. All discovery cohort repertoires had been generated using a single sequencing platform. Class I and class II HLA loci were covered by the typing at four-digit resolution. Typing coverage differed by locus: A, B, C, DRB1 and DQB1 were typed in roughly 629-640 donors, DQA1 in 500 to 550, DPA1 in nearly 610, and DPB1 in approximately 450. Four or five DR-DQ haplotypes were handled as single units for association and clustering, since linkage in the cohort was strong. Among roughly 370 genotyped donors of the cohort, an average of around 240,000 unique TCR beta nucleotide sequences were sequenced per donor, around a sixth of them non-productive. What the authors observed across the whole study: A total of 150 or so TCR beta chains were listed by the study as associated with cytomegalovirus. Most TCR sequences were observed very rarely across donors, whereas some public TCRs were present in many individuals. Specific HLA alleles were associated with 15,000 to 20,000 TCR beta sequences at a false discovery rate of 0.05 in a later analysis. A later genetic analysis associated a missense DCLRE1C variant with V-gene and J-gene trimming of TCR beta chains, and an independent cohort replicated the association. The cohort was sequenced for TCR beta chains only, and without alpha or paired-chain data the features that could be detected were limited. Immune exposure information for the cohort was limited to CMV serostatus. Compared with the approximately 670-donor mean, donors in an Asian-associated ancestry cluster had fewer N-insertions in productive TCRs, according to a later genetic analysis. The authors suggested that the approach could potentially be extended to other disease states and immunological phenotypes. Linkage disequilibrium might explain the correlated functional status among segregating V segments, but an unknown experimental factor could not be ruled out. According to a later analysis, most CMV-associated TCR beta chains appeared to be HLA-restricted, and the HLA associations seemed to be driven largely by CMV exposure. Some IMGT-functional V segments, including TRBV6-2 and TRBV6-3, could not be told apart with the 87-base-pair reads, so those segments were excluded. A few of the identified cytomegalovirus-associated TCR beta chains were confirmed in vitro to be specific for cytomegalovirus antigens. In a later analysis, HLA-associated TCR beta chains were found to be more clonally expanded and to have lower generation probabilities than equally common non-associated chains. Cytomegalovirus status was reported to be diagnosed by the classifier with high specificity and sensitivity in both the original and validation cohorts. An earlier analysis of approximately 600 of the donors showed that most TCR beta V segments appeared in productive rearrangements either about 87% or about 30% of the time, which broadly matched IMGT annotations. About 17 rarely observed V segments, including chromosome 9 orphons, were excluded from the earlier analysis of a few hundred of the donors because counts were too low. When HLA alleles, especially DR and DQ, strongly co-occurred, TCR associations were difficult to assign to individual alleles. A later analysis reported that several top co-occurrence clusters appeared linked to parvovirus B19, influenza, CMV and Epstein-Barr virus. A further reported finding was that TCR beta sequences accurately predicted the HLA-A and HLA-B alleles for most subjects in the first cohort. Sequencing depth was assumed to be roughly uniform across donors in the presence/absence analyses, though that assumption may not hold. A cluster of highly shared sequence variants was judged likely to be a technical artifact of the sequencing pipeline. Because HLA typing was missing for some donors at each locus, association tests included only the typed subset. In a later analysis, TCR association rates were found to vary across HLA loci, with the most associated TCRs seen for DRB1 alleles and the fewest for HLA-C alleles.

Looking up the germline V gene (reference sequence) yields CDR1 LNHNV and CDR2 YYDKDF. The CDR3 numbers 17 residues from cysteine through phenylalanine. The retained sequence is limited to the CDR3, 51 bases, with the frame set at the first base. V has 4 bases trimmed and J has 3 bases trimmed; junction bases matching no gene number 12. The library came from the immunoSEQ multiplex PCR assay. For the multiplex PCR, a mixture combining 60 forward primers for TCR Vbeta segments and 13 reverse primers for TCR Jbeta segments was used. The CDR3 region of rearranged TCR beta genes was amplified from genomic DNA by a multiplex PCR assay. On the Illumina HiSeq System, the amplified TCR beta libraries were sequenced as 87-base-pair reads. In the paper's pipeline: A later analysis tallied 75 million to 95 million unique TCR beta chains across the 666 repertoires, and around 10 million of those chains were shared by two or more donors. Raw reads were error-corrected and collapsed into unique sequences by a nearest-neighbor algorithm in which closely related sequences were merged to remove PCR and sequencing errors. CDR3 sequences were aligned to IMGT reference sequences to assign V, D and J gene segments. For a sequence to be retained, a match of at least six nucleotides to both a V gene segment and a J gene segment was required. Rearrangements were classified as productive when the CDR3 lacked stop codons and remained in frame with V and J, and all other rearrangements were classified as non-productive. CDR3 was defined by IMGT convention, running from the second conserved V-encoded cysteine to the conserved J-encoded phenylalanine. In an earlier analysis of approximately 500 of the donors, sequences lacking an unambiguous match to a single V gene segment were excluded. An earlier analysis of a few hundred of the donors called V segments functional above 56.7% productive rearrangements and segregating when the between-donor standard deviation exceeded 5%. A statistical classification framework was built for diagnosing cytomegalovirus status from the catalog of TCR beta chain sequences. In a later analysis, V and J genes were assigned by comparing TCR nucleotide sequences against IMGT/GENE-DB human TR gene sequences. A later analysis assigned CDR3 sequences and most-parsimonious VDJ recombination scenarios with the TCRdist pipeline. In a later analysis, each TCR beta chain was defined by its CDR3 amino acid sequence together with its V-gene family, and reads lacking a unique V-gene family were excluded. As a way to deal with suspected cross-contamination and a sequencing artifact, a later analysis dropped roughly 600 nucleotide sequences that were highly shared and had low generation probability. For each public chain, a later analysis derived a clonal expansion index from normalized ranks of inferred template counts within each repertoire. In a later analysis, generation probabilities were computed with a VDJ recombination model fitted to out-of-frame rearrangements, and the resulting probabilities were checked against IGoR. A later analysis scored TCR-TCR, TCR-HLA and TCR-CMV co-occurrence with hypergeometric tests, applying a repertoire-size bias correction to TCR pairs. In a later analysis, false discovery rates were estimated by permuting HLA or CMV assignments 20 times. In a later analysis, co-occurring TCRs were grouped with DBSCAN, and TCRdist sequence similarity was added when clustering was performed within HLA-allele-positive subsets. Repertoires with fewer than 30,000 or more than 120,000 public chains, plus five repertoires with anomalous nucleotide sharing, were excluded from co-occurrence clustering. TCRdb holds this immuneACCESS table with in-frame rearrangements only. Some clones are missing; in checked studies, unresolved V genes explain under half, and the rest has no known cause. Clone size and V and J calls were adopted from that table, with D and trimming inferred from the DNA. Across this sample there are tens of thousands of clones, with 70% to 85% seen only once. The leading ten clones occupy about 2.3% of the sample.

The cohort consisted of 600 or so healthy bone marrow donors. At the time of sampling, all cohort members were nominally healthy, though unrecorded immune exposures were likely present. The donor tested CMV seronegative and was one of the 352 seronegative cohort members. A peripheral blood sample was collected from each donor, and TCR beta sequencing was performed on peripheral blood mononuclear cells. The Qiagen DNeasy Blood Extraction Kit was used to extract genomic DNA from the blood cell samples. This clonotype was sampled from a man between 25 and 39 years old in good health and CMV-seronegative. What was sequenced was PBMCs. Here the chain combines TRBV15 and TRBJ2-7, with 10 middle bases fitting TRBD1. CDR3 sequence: CATSKSLGTGAIYEQYF. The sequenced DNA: TGTGCCACCAGCAAATCCCTGGGGACAGGGGCTATCTACGAGCAGTACTTC.